This T cell receptor (beta chain) is drawn from a study of breast tumors, draining lymph nodes, adjacent tissues. Study outcomes and limitations: Compared with lymph nodes, tumors were less diverse; compared with nontumor tissue, more.

Unmatched junction bases numbered 9, after V lost 4 bases and J lost 0 bases. Germline V lookup: CDR1 SGHAT, CDR2 FQNNGV. The CDR3 contains 19 residues. Samples came from axillary lymph nodes draining the breast cancer. In regard to this clonotype: Its target is not known.

One entry per CDR3 protein results from TCRdb running MiXCR on the multiplex PCR reads. This sample has fewer than 140,000 distinct CDR3 sequences, with roughly 33% found just once. The TCR was taken from a female donor with breast cancer. Some clones in this sample may be carry-over from other donors' samples. This chain connects TRBV11-2 to TRBJ2-4; TRBD2 agrees at 13 bases. Sample: axillary lymph node tissue. CDR3 loop: CASSYRTSGGHLAKNIQYF. The CDR3 DNA reads TGTGCCAGCAGCTATCGGACTAGCGGGGGCCATTTAGCCAAAAACATTCAGTACTTC. Full variable domain (outside the CDR3, taken from reference TRBV11-2 and TRBJ2-4): EAGVAQSPRYKIIEKRQSVAFWCNPISGHATLYWYQQILGQGPKLLIQFQNNGVVDDSQLPKDRFSAERLKGVDSTLKIQPAKLEDSAVYLCASSYRTSGGHLAKNIQYFGAGTRLSVL.